Each of the 18 T cell receptor beta chains below was sequenced from the same sample in a study of blood T cells in healthy people across ages. Sample-barcoded 5' priming and a J-beta primer mix drove a second PCR of roughly 6 to 12 cycles. TCRdb reprocessed the 5' RACE reads via MiXCR and lists one record per CDR3 protein. The sample records roughly 1.9 million distinct CDR3 sequences, around 42% being singletons. Sequenced material: blood. These receptors all stem from a human donor in good health.

In its sample, this clonotype was seen a few times. This chain joins TRBV7-2 and TRBJ2-7; the D is unclear. Between the trimmed V and J ends, which lost 4 bases and 4 bases, there was a span of 17 bases. Per the germline V gene, CDR1 is SGHTA and CDR2 is FQGNSA. This CDR3 comprises 15 residues. The CDR3 reads CASSYSPGLGYEQYF. The DNA of the CDR3 is TGTGCCAGCAGCTATAGTCCAGGATTAGGGTACGAGCAGTACTTC.

This chain connects TRBV27 to TRBJ2-7; D possibly corresponds to TRBD2 (6 bases). Trimming pared 6 bases from V and 3 bases from J, leaving 18 bases between. This CDR3 has 15 residues. The germline CDR1 and CDR2 sequences are MNHEY and SMNVEV (reference sequence). The chain's CDR3 is CASSALGGTYYEQYF. The CDR3 nucleotides are TGTGCCAGCAGCGCCCTGGGGGGAACATACTACGAGCAGTACTTC.

The V gene is TRBV3-1, the J gene TRBJ1-1; 7 positions match TRBD1. V shed 5 bases, J shed 9 bases, and the junction held 6 bases outside the gene matches. The CDR3 sequence is 12 residues long. The germline V gene has CDR1 LGHDT and CDR2 YNNKEL (reference sequence). CDR3 protein: CASSATGDKAFF. The CDR3 DNA reads as TGTGCCAGCAGCGCAACAGGGGATAAAGCTTTCTTT.

This chain uses TRBV20-1 with TRBJ1-1; D is undetermined. V was trimmed by 3 bases and J by 4 bases, leaving 12 bases between them. CDR1 DFQATT and CDR2 SNEGSKA come from the germline V gene (reference sequence). The CDR3 runs to 13 residues. The CDR3 DNA is TGCAGTGCTAGTAGGCAGGAGGGCACTGAAGCTTTCTTT. Translated, it gives CSASRQEGTEAFF.

This clonotype came up a few times. The chain is built from TRBV15 and TRBJ1-4; 8 positions agree with TRBD1. This CDR3 has 17 residues. The V and J ends lost 5 bases and 0 bases, in that order; junction bases with no gene match: 8. Germline values: CDR1 LNHNV, CDR2 YYDKDF (reference sequence). This CDR3 is CATSARQGTATNEKLFF. The DNA of the CDR3 is TGTGCCACCAGCGCTCGACAGGGGACTGCAACTAATGAAAAACTGTTTTTT.

This clonotype was observed a few times. V usage is TRBV18 and J usage is TRBJ2-7; D unresolved. V was pared by 3 bases and J by 1 base, with 13 bases between. Germline CDR1 is KGHSH and CDR2 is LQKENI. The CDR3 totals 15 residues. The CDR3 nucleotides read TGTGCCAGCTCACCGTTCGTTGACGCATCCTACGAGCAGTACTTC. This codes for CASSPFVDASYEQYF.

The sample holds a few counts of this clonotype. The chain employs TRBV29-1 and TRBJ2-3; TRBD2 agrees at 8 bases. The CDR3 consists of 21 residues. Germline V gives CDR1 SQVTM, CDR2 ANQGSEA. V lost 1 base and J lost 4; bases outside the gene matches: 25. Here the CDR3 reads CSVEVRTGVLTGGHNPDTQYF. The DNA of the CDR3 is TGCAGCGTTGAAGTTAGGACCGGTGTTCTAACGGGGGGGCATAATCCAGATACGCAGTATTTT.

In nucleotides, the CDR3 is TGTGCCATCAGCGACAGGGGGATGAACGAGCAGTACTTC. Protein product: CAISDRGMNEQYF. The V and J genes are TRBV10-3 and TRBJ2-7, with 9 bases lining up with TRBD1. Germline trimming cut 6 bases from V and 5 bases from J; bases unmatched to any gene: 5. CDR1 is ENHRY, CDR2 SYGVKD, per germline. This CDR3 spans 13 amino acids.

This clonotype was observed a few times. The chain combines TRBV15 with TRBJ2-5, with D unclear. This CDR3 has 14 residues. Between the trimmed V and J ends, which lost 3 bases and 4 bases, there was a span of 12 bases. The germline gives CDR1 LNHNV, CDR2 YYDKDF (reference sequence). In DNA form, the CDR3 reads TGTGCCACCAGCAGGGAGAGAGCAGGAGAGACCCAGTACTTC. Its protein is CATSRERAGETQYF.

This chain connects TRBV9 to TRBJ2-3; D call uncertain. The CDR3 totals 13 residues. V was pared by 5 bases and J by 6 bases, with 13 bases between. CDR1 is SGDLS and CDR2 is YYNGEE in the germline V gene. The DNA for the CDR3 is TGTGCCAGCAGACCCGGAAACGGGGATACGCAGTATTTT. It translates to CASRPGNGDTQYF.

This clonotype was observed at least ten times. The V gene is TRBV10-3, the J gene TRBJ1-2; D is perhaps TRBD1 (5 bases). CDR1 and CDR2 (germline): ENHRY, SYGVKD. This CDR3 region has 12 residues. V was shortened by 2 bases and J by 8 bases, with 9 bases between the two germline ends. Here the CDR3 DNA reads TGTGCCATCAGTGAGGGGTCAGGGGGCTACACCTTC. Translation: CAISEGSGGYTF.

The V and J genes are TRBV28 and TRBJ2-3; no firm D call. The V and J ends lost 6 bases and 6 bases respectively, with 13 bases between them. CDR3 length: 13 residues. The germline CDR1 and CDR2 sequences are MDHEN and SYDVKM. The CDR3 DNA reads TGTGCCAGCAGACGAGCCCTGGGCGATACGCAGTATTTT. Its translation: CASRRALGDTQYF.

This clonotype was counted between two and nine times. The chain combines TRBV7-9 with TRBJ2-7; D could derive from TRBD1 or TRBD2 (5 bases each). This CDR3 is 15 amino acids long. Germline V CDR1 and CDR2: SEHNR, FQNEAQ (reference sequence). V lost 5 bases to trimming and J lost 7 bases, with 21 bases between them. In DNA, the CDR3 is TGTGCCAGCAGCCTGCTCGAGGGGTTAGGGGATGAGCAGTACTTC. Translated: CASSLLEGLGDEQYF.

The chain employs TRBV9 and TRBJ2-5; 14 bases agree with TRBD2. From germline, CDR1 is SGDLS and CDR2 YYNGEE. V gave up 4 bases and J gave up 7 bases; unmatched junction bases: 18. The CDR3 runs to 19 residues. The CDR3 nucleotides are TGTGCCAGCAGCCCTAGAGCTCCGACTAGCGGGGGGGCCGTTGGGACCCAGTACTTC. It codes for CASSPRAPTSGGAVGTQYF.

This chain joins TRBV4-2 and TRBJ2-1, with a tentative D call TRBD1 (5 bases). Trimming removed 3 bases at V and 3 bases at J, with 18 bases between. CDR3 length: 17 residues. From germline, CDR1 is LGHNA and CDR2 YNFKEQ. DNA for the CDR3: TGTGCCAGCAGCCAGATTATGCTGACCACAGGCTACAATGAGCAGTTCTTC. Translated, it gives CASSQIMLTTGYNEQFF.

The chain couples TRBV5-1 to TRBJ1-1; a weak D match, TRBD1 (5 bases). The CDR3 runs to 15 residues. CDR1 is SGHRS, CDR2 YFSETQ, per germline. Trimming took 4 bases from V and 0 from J, leaving 13 bases between them. The CDR3 loop is CASSLLGAVNTEAFF. The CDR3 DNA sequence: TGCGCCAGCAGCCTGCTCGGGGCCGTGAACACTGAAGCTTTCTTT.

This clonotype has more than one count but fewer than ten. The chain couples TRBV7-2 to TRBJ1-2; D ambiguous. Looked up from germline, CDR1 is SGHTA and CDR2 is FQGNSA. This CDR3 region has 14 residues. With 2 bases removed from V and 8 bases from J, the gap between germline ends came to 15 bases. This chain's CDR3 is CASSLRQTERGYTF. CDR3 bases: TGTGCCAGCAGCTTACGCCAGACCGAGAGGGGCTACACCTTC. The full variable domain, rest sourced from reference TRBV7-2 and TRBJ1-2, is GAGVSQSPSNKVTEKGKDVELRCDPISGHTALYWYRQSLGQGLEFLIYFQGNSAPDKSGLPSDRFSAERTGGSVSTLTIQRTQQEDSAVYLCASSLRQTERGYTFGSGTRLTVV.

The rearrangement links TRBV7-2 to TRBJ2-1, with a tentative D call TRBD2 (6 bases). The CDR3 is made up of 17 amino acids. Germline loops: CDR1 SGHTA, CDR2 FQGNSA. Trimming removed 4 bases from V and 2 bases from J, with 18 bases in between. The CDR3 DNA is TGTGCCAGCAGCTGGACCTTGGCGGGGACCCCCTACAATGAGCAGTTCTTC. Protein product: CASSWTLAGTPYNEQFF.